The next 7 T cell receptor beta chains were all read from a single sample in a study of regulatory T cells in long-lasting Graves disease. With iRepertoire HTBI primers and Arm-PCR of CDR3 regions, TCR beta libraries were built. Using its own MiXCR run on the multiplex PCR reads, TCRdb lists one record per CDR3 protein. This table holds 500,000 or so distinct CDR3 sequences, about 15% found once. As to time point: newly diagnosed GD, antithyroid drugs for less than 3 months. Extracted RNA from PBMCs served as the source of the TCR library. The data were also submitted as part of a second study, on T cells in Graves' hyperthyroidism and ophthalmopathy.

Sequences were derived from peripheral blood mononuclear cells (PBMCs), sampled at new diagnosis, from a patient treated with antithyroid drugs. The receptor source for this set is a woman aged 45 to 65 with Graves disease.

This clonotype was observed many times. The CDR3 loop is CASSEALDSYYEQYF. In nucleotides, the CDR3 is TGTGCCAGCAGTGAAGCGCTGGACAGTTATTACGAGCAGTACTTC. This chain uses TRBV2 with TRBJ2-7, with D possibly being TRBD1 (6 bases). The ends were cut back, 0 bases at V and 4 bases at J, with 13 bases in the middle. The germline V gene encodes CDR1 SNHLY and CDR2 FYNNEI. The CDR3 is 15 amino acids.

This clonotype was picked up many times. The chain has TRBV28 and TRBJ1-1; D perhaps matches TRBD1 (5 bases). CDR1 is MDHEN, CDR2 SYDVKM, per germline. The CDR3 runs 13 residues. With 4 bases removed from V and 3 bases from J, the gap between germline ends came to 9 bases. For the CDR3, the DNA is TGTGCCAGCAGTTATGCAGGGTACACTGAAGCTTTCTTT. It translates to CASSYAGYTEAFF.

This clonotype was detected many times. The chain links TRBV11-2 to TRBJ2-2; 13 nucleotides line up with TRBD2. The V gene's germline CDR1 is SGHAT and CDR2 FQNNGV. This CDR3 has 15 amino acids. V was clipped by 11 bases and J by 8 bases; unmatched bases: 11. As DNA, the CDR3 is TGTGCCTGGGGCGGACTAGCGGGAGTTGCGGGGGAGCTGTTTTTT. The encoded protein is CAWGGLAGVAGELFF.

This clonotype occurred a few times. This chain uses TRBV12-3 or TRBV12-4 with TRBJ2-3; 13 bases fit TRBD2. This CDR3 is 17 amino acids long. Unmatched junction bases numbered 8, after V lost 5 bases and J lost 3 bases. The CDR3 sequence: CASSPRTSGRGTDTQYF. The CDR3 DNA reads TGTGCCAGCAGTCCGAGGACTAGCGGGAGAGGTACAGATACGCAGTATTTT.

The V and J genes are TRBV9 and TRBJ1-3; D gene unclear. Germline V gives CDR1 SGDLS, CDR2 YYNGEE. Deletions cut 0 bases from V and 2 bases from J, with 6 bases between. The CDR3 sequence is 14 residues long. CDR3 sequence reads: CASSVDTAGNTIYF. CDR3 DNA sequence: TGTGCCAGCAGCGTAGATACAGCTGGAAACACCATATATTTT.

This clonotype was counted ten times or more. This chain links TRBV13 with TRBJ1-1; perhaps TRBD1 as D (6 bases). The CDR3 spans 14 residues. CDR1 PRHDT and CDR2 FYEKMQ come from the germline V gene (reference sequence). The V end lost 11 bases, the J end lost 4 bases, and 20 bases lay between the germline ends. The chain's CDR3 is CAGRRGADSTEAFF. The DNA for the CDR3 is TGTGCCGGGCGGCGGGGGGCGGACAGCACTGAAGCTTTCTTT.

Ten or more counts support this clonotype. J is TRBJ2-7 and V is TRBV28; TRBD1 might be the D (7 bases). V lost 8 bases and J lost 5, with 22 bases in between. The CDR3 is 15 residues long. The V gene's germline CDR1 is MDHEN and CDR2 SYDVKM. The CDR3 DNA sequence: TGTGCCAGCGGAGGGTCGGCAGGGGGTTACGACGAGCAGTACTTC. Translation gives CASGGSAGGYDEQYF.